Following are 5 T cell receptor beta chains from one sample sequenced in a study of metastatic and nonmetastatic thyroid tumors. Not a single patient had been given any form of treatment at any point before undergoing thyroid surgery. MiXCR re-clonotyped the PCR reads for TCRdb. The data show about 18,000 clones, 30% to 40% seen once. Sequencing input: tumor tissue. These receptors were collected from a male donor with papillary thyroid cancer or a benign thyroid nodule (not recorded which). Some clones in this sample may be carry-over from other donors' samples.

Concerning this clone: An end of the junction differs from the germline gene, which may be a read error. The chain couples TRBV2 to TRBJ2-2; 8 bases agree with TRBD1. Germline V gene sequence: CDR1 SNHLY, CDR2 FYNNEI. The length of the CDR3 is 17 residues. Here the CDR3 reads CASKLLAGQGAAGELSF. CDR3 nucleotide sequence: TGTGCCAGCAAACTCCTCGCAGGACAGGGAGCGGCCGGGGAGCTGTCTTTT.

The table lists this clone with many counts. This rearrangement joins TRBV7-9 to TRBJ1-6; possibly TRBD1 for D (5 bases). The CDR3 runs to 14 residues. Germline V gives CDR1 SEHNR, CDR2 FQNEAQ (reference sequence). Trimming pared 1 base from V and 10 bases from J, leaving 11 bases between. The CDR3 is CASSLDQGDSPLHF. The DNA of the CDR3 is TGTGCCAGCAGCTTAGACCAGGGTGACTCACCCCTCCACTTT.

The table lists this clone with a few counts. V and J are TRBV6-1 and TRBJ2-7; no clear D. Germline values: CDR1 MNHNS, CDR2 SASEGT. V was pared by 8 bases and J by 3 bases, with 8 bases between. The length of the CDR3 is 11 residues. The CDR3: CASHWGYEQYF. The CDR3 DNA sequence: TGTGCCAGCCACTGGGGCTACGAGCAGTACTTC.

This clone was observed at least ten times. V usage is TRBV5-1 and J usage is TRBJ2-3; unclear D gene. Trimming shortened V by 3 bases and J by 1 base, and 12 bases separated the two germline ends. The CDR3 spans 15 residues. The germline gives CDR1 SGHRS, CDR2 YFSETQ. CDR3: CASSSSNRGTDTQYF. As DNA, the CDR3 is TGCGCCAGCAGCTCGTCTAACCGGGGCACAGATACGCAGTATTTT.

This clone showed up many times. A read error may be the cause here, since a much bigger clone is one base away. The rearrangement joins TRBV27 to TRBJ1-2; 7 nucleotides agree with TRBD1. Germline CDR1 reads MNHEY; CDR2 reads SMNVEV (reference sequence). The CDR3 length is 17 residues. The CDR3: CAGSFNKGARTNYGYTF. CDR3 bases: TGTGCCGGCAGTTTTAACAAGGGGGCGCGCACTAACTATGGCTACACCTTC.